The clone carrying this T cell receptor beta chain was seen only a few times. The antigen is not known. A read error likely explains this, since a far larger clone differs by one base. The data were taken from a study of beta chain features in type 1 diabetes. Trimming took off 4 bases at V and 2 bases at J, with 5 bases between the two ends. Germline CDR1 SGHDT, CDR2 YYEEEE. This CDR3 has 12 amino acids. Findings of the study overall: The naive, central memory and Treg TCRB repertoires looked more alike in patients than they did in healthy donors. Within each of all four CD4+ subsets, Type 1 diabetes patients had TCRB CDR3s that were moderately but significantly shorter. Over-representation of high TCR-expressing cells was a possible consequence of cDNA sequencing.

Sequencing targeted expressed TCRB transcripts, as all isolated RNA had been reverse transcribed. Naive, central memory and regulatory T cell samples came to a mean of roughly 4 million reads. The repertoire was sequenced with immunoSEQ multiplex PCR; TCRdb's copy has only in-frame clones and lacks some. The profile covers approximately 170,000 clones, with approximately 8.4% appearing a single time and 0.5% to 0.55% taken by the ten largest. The genes are TRBV5-6 and TRBJ2-3; weak D call: TRBD2 (5 bases). Sequencing was carried out using central memory CD4+ T cells from blood. The clonotype originates from a man aged 18 to 29 with type 1 diabetes. The CDR3: CASSRDTDTQYF. CDR3 nucleotides: TGTGCCAGCAGCCGGGACACAGATACGCAGTATTTT.